These 17 T cell receptor beta chains were all obtained from the same sample, sequenced in a study of control samples from healthy donors and cancer patients (TCRdb year 2020). Libraries were prepared through the immunoSEQ multiplex PCR assay. In its TCRdb copy, this immuneACCESS table keeps in-frame sequences only and misses some clones. Where compared with another copy, unresolved V genes explain less than half of these, and the others have no known cause. Across this sample there are just over 150,000 clones, with roughly 90% seen only once. Approximately 12% of the sample is taken by the ten largest. Sequenced sample: blood. All receptors come from a man younger than 45 in good health.

The chain has TRBV19 and TRBJ1-2; D is unresolved. Trimming took off 0 bases at V and 5 bases at J, with 7 bases between the two ends. The CDR3 spans 13 residues. Germline lookup yields CDR1 LNHDA and CDR2 SQIVND (reference sequence). Written as DNA, the CDR3 is TGTGCCAGTAGTATAGAAACCGGATATGGCTACACCTTC. As protein: CASSIETGYGYTF.

The chain employs TRBV2 and TRBJ1-4; D is possibly TRBD1 (5 bases). CDR3 size: 12 residues. Germline CDR1 reads SNHLY; CDR2 reads FYNNEI. Trimming cost V 4 bases and J 10 bases, with 10 bases left between them. The CDR3 spells CASSVQGGKLFF. The DNA for the CDR3 is TGTGCCAGCAGTGTGCAGGGCGGAAAACTGTTTTTT. Full variable domain (rest looked up from reference TRBV2 and TRBJ1-4): EPEVTQTPSHQVTQMGQEVILRCVPISNHLYFYWYRQILGQKVEFLVSFYNNEISEKSEIFDDQFSVERPDGSNFTLKIRSTKLEDSAMYFCASSVQGGKLFFGSGTQLSVL.

The chain employs TRBV7-9 and TRBJ2-5; D not resolved. This CDR3 spans 15 amino acids. V was clipped by 3 bases and J by 5 bases, with 16 bases between them. Germline lookup yields CDR1 SEHNR and CDR2 FQNEAQ (reference sequence). CDR3 nucleotides: TGTGCCAGCAGCTTGCCCCGGCAGGTCCAGGAGACCCAGTACTTC. It encodes CASSLPRQVQETQYF.

The chain recombines TRBV3-1 (or the pseudogene TRBV3-2) with TRBJ1-2; D unresolved. The CDR3 length is 14 residues. Trimming shortened V by 0 bases and J by 4 bases, and 9 bases separated the two germline ends. Per germline, CDR1 LGHDT and CDR2 YNNKEL (reference sequence). The CDR3, as DNA: TGTGCCAGCAGCCAAGATATGCGGACCTATGGCTACACCTTC. Amino acid sequence: CASSQDMRTYGYTF.

As DNA, the CDR3 is TGTGCCAGCAGTATGGGGGGATCCCAGCCCCAGCATTTT. It yields the protein CASSMGGSQPQHF. The rearrangement links TRBV7-9 to TRBJ1-5, with a tentative D call TRBD1 (5 bases). Trimming took off 6 bases at V and 7 bases at J, with 13 bases between the two ends. Germline loops: CDR1 SEHNR, CDR2 FQNEAQ (reference sequence). There are 13 residues in the CDR3.

The chain recombines TRBV5-1 with TRBJ2-7; 7 bases line up with TRBD1. The V segment lost 3 bases and the J segment 5 bases; nucleotides outside the gene matches: 8. Germline values: CDR1 SGHRS, CDR2 YFSETQ. The CDR3 loop spans 14 amino acids. CDR3 DNA sequence: TGCGCCAGCAGCTCGCGACAGGGATCCGACGAGCAGTACTTC. Its translation is CASSSRQGSDEQYF.

The sample holds one count of this clone. The gene calls are TRBV9 and TRBJ2-7; TRBD1 aligns across 8 bases. The CDR3 totals 15 residues. Germline V lookup: CDR1 SGDLS, CDR2 YYNGEE. V shed 0 bases, J shed 2 bases, and the junction held 4 bases outside the gene matches. The CDR3 reads CASSVGQGSPYEQYF. CDR3 nucleotides: TGTGCCAGCAGCGTAGGACAGGGGTCGCCCTACGAGCAGTACTTC.

The chain joins TRBV28 to TRBJ2-7; no definite D call. Trimming took off 2 bases at V and 2 bases at J, with 4 bases between the two ends. Per the germline V gene, CDR1 is MDHEN and CDR2 is SYDVKM. There are 12 residues in the CDR3. The CDR3 DNA sequence: TGTGCCAGCAGTTTAAGGGCCTACGAGCAGTACTTC. It specifies CASSLRAYEQYF.

The chain recombines TRBV15 with TRBJ1-4; no clear D gene. Trimming removed 1 base at V and 4 bases at J, with 4 bases between. The CDR3 spans 13 residues. Germline V gene lookup returns CDR1 LNHNV and CDR2 YYDKDF (reference sequence). The DNA of the CDR3 is TGTGCCACCAGCAGAGGGTATAATGAAAAACTGTTTTTT. It yields the protein CATSRGYNEKLFF.

The rearrangement joins TRBV6-2 or TRBV6-3 to TRBJ2-2; D is ambiguous. Germline CDR1 reads MNHEY; CDR2 reads SVGEGT. The CDR3 sequence is 16 residues long. V shed 2 bases and J shed 8 bases, with 18 bases lying between them. The CDR3 is CASSYPPGPPPGELFF. In DNA, the CDR3 is TGTGCCAGCAGTTACCCTCCCGGCCCACCCCCGGGGGAGCTGTTTTTT.

V and J are TRBV19 and TRBJ2-2, with TRBD2 as a possible D gene (5 bases). Germline V CDR1 and CDR2: LNHDA, SQIVND (reference sequence). This CDR3 contains 16 residues. The V gene lost 4 bases and the J gene lost 3 bases, with 15 bases spanning the gap. The CDR3 DNA sequence: TGTGCCAGTAGTAGGCCCCTGCTGAGGGACACCGGGGAGCTGTTTTTT. It encodes CASSRPLLRDTGELFF.

This rearrangement joins TRBV18 to TRBJ1-4; D gene uncertain. CDR3 length: 14 amino acids. Trimming pared 3 bases from V and 8 bases from J, leaving 13 bases between. CDR1 is KGHSH and CDR2 is LQKENI in the germline V gene. The CDR3 DNA reads as TGTGCCAGCTCACCGGGCAGTGGCGGAGAAAAACTGTTTTTT. This sequence encodes CASSPGSGGEKLFF.

This clone has a single count. The V call is TRBV27, the J call TRBJ1-1, with 7 bases lining up with TRBD1. J was trimmed by 1 base and V by 4 bases; bases with no gene match: 3. The CDR3 covers 14 residues. CDR1 is MNHEY and CDR2 is SMNVEV in the germline V gene (reference sequence). The CDR3 spells CASSWTGGNTEAFF. The CDR3, as DNA: TGTGCCAGCAGTTGGACAGGAGGGAACACTGAAGCTTTCTTT.

The chain links TRBV6-5 to TRBJ1-6; possible D gene TRBD1, 5 bases. The V gene lost 10 bases and the J gene lost 1 base, with 14 bases spanning the gap. Germline CDR1 is MNHEY and CDR2 is SVGAGI. This CDR3 is 15 amino acids long. Written as DNA, the CDR3 is TGTGCCACTTTGTCAGGGACTTCCTATAATTCACCCCTCCACTTT. Translation: CATLSGTSYNSPLHF.

The V call is TRBV7-6, the J call TRBJ2-3; 11 nucleotides match TRBD2. CDR3 length: 16 amino acids. Germline lookup yields CDR1 SGHVS and CDR2 FNYEAQ. V dropped 2 bases and J dropped 3; count of bases not matched to a gene: 4. The CDR3 loop is CASSLSGLAETDTQYF. As DNA, the CDR3 is TGTGCCAGCAGCTTATCGGGACTAGCGGAAACAGATACGCAGTATTTT. The full variable domain, its missing parts supplied by reference TRBV7-6 and TRBJ2-3, is GAGVSQSPRYKVTKRGQDVALRCDPISGHVSLYWYRQALGQGPEFLTYFNYEAQQDKSGLPNDRFSAERPEGSISTLTIQRTEQRDSAMYRCASSLSGLAETDTQYFGPGTRLTVL.

V and J are TRBV5-4 and TRBJ1-4; a weak D match, TRBD1 (5 bases). Trimming took off 4 bases at V and 8 bases at J, with 15 bases between the two ends. Germline V lookup: CDR1 SGHNT, CDR2 YYREEE (reference sequence). This CDR3 region has 14 residues. The CDR3 is CASSPDRAEEKLFF. In nucleotides, the CDR3 is TGTGCCAGCAGCCCCGACAGAGCAGAGGAAAAACTGTTTTTT.

The J gene is TRBJ2-2, the V gene TRBV15; D not resolved. CDR3 length equals 11 residues. Germline V lookup: CDR1 LNHNV, CDR2 YYDKDF (reference sequence). With 4 bases removed from V and 3 bases from J, the gap between germline ends came to 0 bases. In nucleotides, the CDR3 is TGTGCCACCAGCAACACCGGGGAGCTGTTTTTT. Protein: CATSNTGELFF.